One sample yielded the 24 T cell receptor beta chains listed below, sequenced in a study of T cell repertoires in cytomegalovirus infection. For these TCRs, the target antigens are not known. TCRdb recomputed calls from the reads with MiXCR, one row per CDR3 protein. The sample has 800,000 to 950,000 distinct CDR3 sequences; around a third are singletons. The sequencing used cultured CD8+ T cells from PBMCs, collected from culture after CMV antigen stimulation. The receptors stem from a human donor in good health (CMV status not recorded). Some clones in this sample may be carry-over from other donors' samples.

The chain recombines TRBV15 with TRBJ1-2, with 7 bases lining up with TRBD1. CDR1 is LNHNV, CDR2 YYDKDF, per germline (reference sequence). V lost 7 bases and J lost 8; bases outside the gene matches: 10. This CDR3 has 13 residues. DNA of the CDR3: TGTGCCACCAAGGGCGAGGGGGCGCGGGGCTACACCTTC. It specifies CATKGEGARGYTF. The variable domain in full, with the rest retrieved from reference TRBV15 and TRBJ1-2, is DAMVIQNPRYQVTQFGKPVTLSCSQTLNHNVMYWYQQKSSQAPKLLFHYYDKDFNNEADTPDNFQSRRPNTSFCFLDIRSPGLGDTAMYLCATKGEGARGYTFGSGTRLTVV.

This clonotype was detected many times. The DNA for the CDR3 is TGTGCCAGCAAGTGGGAACAGAGAAACTATGGCTACACCTTC. Translated, it gives CASKWEQRNYGYTF. V usage is TRBV6-1 and J usage is TRBJ1-2; D unclear. Germline assignment: CDR1 MNHNS and CDR2 SASEGT. The CDR3 consists of 14 residues. V lost 7 bases, J lost 2 bases, and 14 bases lay in between.

The chain carries TRBV6-1 and TRBJ1-1; D is unresolved. With 8 bases removed from V and 5 bases from J, the gap between germline ends came to 18 bases. CDR1 is MNHNS and CDR2 is SASEGT in the germline V gene. This CDR3 comprises 14 residues. The DNA for the CDR3 is TGTGCCAGCGGGGATGACGTCGGGCGGACTGAAGCTTTCTTT. Translating gives CASGDDVGRTEAFF.

This clonotype was found many times. J is TRBJ2-7 and V is TRBV7-8; either TRBD1 or TRBD2 may supply D (5 bases each). V was clipped by 1 base and J by 5 bases, with 9 bases between them. Germline V gives CDR1 SGHVS, CDR2 FQNEAQ. The CDR3 contains 13 residues. The CDR3 DNA follows: TGTGCCAGCAGCTTAGATCGGGGCCACGAGCAGTACGTC. Translated: CASSLDRGHEQYV.

This clonotype occurred a few times. The J gene is TRBJ1-1, the V gene TRBV2; D unresolved. This CDR3 contains 12 residues. In germline, CDR1 is SNHLY, CDR2 FYNNEI. The V and J ends lost 7 bases and 4 bases respectively, with 10 bases between them. CDR3 sequence reads: CASNKGGTEAFF. The CDR3 region has the DNA TGTGCCAGCAATAAAGGAGGCACTGAAGCTTTCTTT.

This clonotype was counted once. The chain has TRBV10-3 and TRBJ2-5; the match to TRBD2 covers 11 bases. The germline V gene has CDR1 ENHRY and CDR2 SYGVKD. With V trimmed by 2 bases and J by 4 bases, 9 bases remained unmatched. The CDR3 length is 17 residues. The CDR3 spells CAISERITSGGAETQYF. In DNA form, the CDR3 reads TGTGCCATCAGTGAGCGTATCACTAGCGGGGGAGCAGAGACCCAGTACTTC.

The V gene is TRBV28, the J gene TRBJ1-1; 9 bases match TRBD1. V trimming: 7 bases; J trimming: 5 bases; junction bases outside the gene matches: 8. The V gene's germline CDR1 is MDHEN and CDR2 SYDVKM. This CDR3 contains 14 residues. CDR3 loop: CASNPDRGWTEAFF. The CDR3 DNA sequence: TGTGCCAGCAATCCGGACAGGGGATGGACTGAAGCTTTCTTT.

With regard to this clonotype: An end of the junction does not agree with germline; a read error may underlie this. The J gene is TRBJ2-7, the V gene TRBV10-2; D unresolved. Germline-derived CDR1 and CDR2 are WSHSY and SAAADI. The CDR3 is 13 amino acids. CDR3 DNA sequence: TGCACCAGCACCAGGACGGCCGCCTACGAGCAGTACTTC. Protein: CTSTRTAAYEQYF.

The chain uses TRBV7-9 and TRBJ2-7; 7 bases are shared with TRBD2. Losses at the gene ends were 8 bases for V and 1 base for J; bases not matched to a gene: 2. Per the germline V gene, CDR1 is SEHNR and CDR2 is FQNEAQ (reference sequence). The CDR3 extends over 12 amino acids. The CDR3 spells CASGGGSYEQYV. The CDR3 region has the DNA TGTGCCAGCGGCGGGGGATCCTACGAGCAGTACGTC.

A few counts support this clonotype. The DNA for the CDR3 is TGTGCCAGCAGTTTAACCCTCGGGACAGGAGTTATGAACACTGAAGCTTTCTTT. Amino acids: CASSLTLGTGVMNTEAFF. V usage is TRBV12-3 or TRBV12-4 and J usage is TRBJ1-1; TRBD1 aligns across 8 bases. The CDR3 loop spans 18 amino acids. With 2 bases clipped from V and 0 bases from J, the junction kept 11 bases outside the gene matches.

The V and J genes are TRBV11-2 and TRBJ2-7; maybe TRBD1 (6 bases). V was clipped by 0 bases and J by 4 bases, with 10 bases between them. Germline assignment: CDR1 SGHAT and CDR2 FQNNGV. The CDR3 covers 14 residues. As DNA, the CDR3 is TGTGCCAGCAGCTTAGATCCAGGGGCTTACGAGCAGTACTTC. Protein: CASSLDPGAYEQYF.

The chain carries TRBV12-3 or TRBV12-4 and TRBJ1-6; D may be TRBD1 (5 bases). Trimming left V 7 bases short and J 8 bases short, with 18 bases between. The CDR3 sequence is 15 residues long. This CDR3 is CASTLVGLGDSPLHF. The CDR3 region has the DNA TGTGCCAGCACCCTGGTGGGACTGGGGGATTCACCCCTCCACTTT.

Ten or more counts support this clonotype. CDR3: CASKDPGTEAFF. In DNA form, the CDR3 reads TGTGCCAGCAAGGACCCGGGCACTGAAGCTTTCTTT. This rearrangement joins TRBV7-3 to TRBJ1-1, with D unclear. The germline V gene has CDR1 SGHTA and CDR2 FQGTGA. The CDR3 runs 12 residues. The V end was cut by 7 bases, the J end by 4 bases, with 10 bases between.

In its sample, this clonotype was seen once. A much larger clone is a single base away; this may be a read error. The chain is built from TRBV7-2 and TRBJ2-7, with TRBD1 as a possible D gene (6 bases). The CDR3 has 13 residues. Germline V gene lookup returns CDR1 SGHTA and CDR2 FQGNSA. CDR3 amino acids: CASSLAGAYKQYV. CDR3 DNA sequence: TGTGCCAGCAGCTTAGCGGGGGCCTACAAGCAGTACGTC.

The J gene is TRBJ1-2, the V gene TRBV3-1; D is unclear. The V gene's germline CDR1 is LGHDT and CDR2 YNNKEL (reference sequence). This CDR3 contains 15 residues. With 1 base removed from V and 10 bases from J, the gap between germline ends came to 19 bases. This CDR3 reads CASSQVSSPIDYYTF. DNA for the CDR3: TGTGCCAGCAGCCAAGTCTCGTCTCCAATTGACTACTACACCTTC.

This clonotype was counted a single time. The rearrangement links TRBV7-6 to TRBJ2-1; 8 bases line up with TRBD2. CDR3 length: 15 residues. Germline-derived CDR1 and CDR2 are SGHVS and FNYEAQ. V dropped 5 bases and J dropped 10; count of bases not matched to a gene: 13. CDR3 residues: CASSGSAGAPGEQFF. The CDR3 nucleotides read TGTGCCAGCAGCGGCTCAGCGGGGGCCCCCGGAGAGCAGTTCTTC.

The chain links TRBV6-2 or TRBV6-3 to TRBJ2-3; D remains unclear. CDR1 is MNHEY, CDR2 SVGEGT, per germline. The CDR3 length is 12 residues. The germline V and J ends were trimmed by 5 bases and 7 bases, with 10 bases remaining between them. The CDR3 DNA reads as TGTGCCAGCAGTGGGGTTCTTCATACGCAGTATTTT. Residues: CASSGVLHTQYF.

J is TRBJ2-1 and V is TRBV12-3 or TRBV12-4; 7 nucleotides line up with TRBD1. V lost 6 bases, J lost 6 bases, and 11 bases stayed unmatched. This CDR3 contains 15 residues. CDR3 residues: CASSPLEGAVNEQFF. The CDR3 coding sequence is TGTGCCAGCAGCCCTCTTGAGGGGGCGGTCAATGAGCAGTTCTTC.

This clonotype has at least ten counts. The chain carries TRBV7-6 and TRBJ2-7; TRBD1 agrees at 9 bases. V lost 8 bases to trimming and J lost 3 bases; unmatched junction nucleotides: 8. The CDR3 consists of 14 residues. Germline loops: CDR1 SGHVS, CDR2 FNYEAQ. The CDR3: CASATGTGIYEQYF. In DNA, the CDR3 is TGTGCCAGCGCCACCGGGACAGGGATCTACGAGCAGTACTTC.

The V call is TRBV5-4, the J call TRBJ1-2, with no clear D. V was trimmed by 2 bases and J by 4 bases, leaving 6 bases between them. Germline V lookup: CDR1 SGHNT, CDR2 YYREEE (reference sequence). This CDR3 has 12 residues. CDR3 sequence reads: CASSFPSYGYTF. CDR3 bases: TGTGCCAGCAGCTTTCCCTCCTATGGCTACACCTTC. Drawing the rest from reference TRBV5-4 and TRBJ1-2, the complete variable domain is ETGVTQSPTHLIKTRGQQVTLRCSSQSGHNTVSWYQQALGQGPQFIFQYYREEENGRGNFPPRFSGLQFPNYSSELNVNALELDDSALYLCASSFPSYGYTFGSGTRLTVV.

Worth noting for this clonotype: A much more abundant neighbour one base away suggests this may be a read error. V is TRBV7-9 and J is TRBJ2-5; D not resolved. The CDR3 runs to 10 residues. V lost 5 bases and J lost 3, with 1 base in between. Germline V lookup: CDR1 SEHNR, CDR2 FQNEAQ (reference sequence). The CDR3 DNA follows: TGTGCCAGCAGCAAAGAGACCCAGTACTTC. Translated, it gives CASSKETQYF.

V and J are TRBV5-1 and TRBJ2-1, with a tentative D call TRBD1 (6 bases). Trimming took 0 bases from V and 5 from J, leaving 12 bases between them. The CDR3 covers 15 residues. Germline V lookup: CDR1 SGHRS, CDR2 YFSETQ. The CDR3 here is CASSLGTAMDNEQFF. The CDR3 coding sequence is TGCGCCAGCAGCTTGGGGACAGCTATGGACAATGAGCAGTTCTTC.

This CDR3 reads CASGFAGQVSYEQYF. CDR3 in DNA: TGTGCTAGTGGTTTCGCGGGACAGGTATCATACGAGCAGTACTTC. The chain links TRBV12-5 to TRBJ2-7; TRBD1 agrees at 8 bases. Germline CDR1 LGHNT, CDR2 FRNRAP. This CDR3 has 15 residues. Trimming took 3 bases from V and 4 from J; bases not matched to a gene: 8.

The chain recombines TRBV7-6 with TRBJ2-3; TRBD2 matches 9 bases. Losses at the gene ends were 2 bases for V and 0 bases for J; bases not matched to a gene: 3. The CDR3 totals 16 residues. Germline V lookup: CDR1 SGHVS, CDR2 FNYEAQ. The CDR3 sequence: CASSLRAGGSTDTQYF. DNA of the CDR3: TGTGCCAGCAGCTTACGGGCGGGGGGGAGCACAGATACGCAGTATTTT.